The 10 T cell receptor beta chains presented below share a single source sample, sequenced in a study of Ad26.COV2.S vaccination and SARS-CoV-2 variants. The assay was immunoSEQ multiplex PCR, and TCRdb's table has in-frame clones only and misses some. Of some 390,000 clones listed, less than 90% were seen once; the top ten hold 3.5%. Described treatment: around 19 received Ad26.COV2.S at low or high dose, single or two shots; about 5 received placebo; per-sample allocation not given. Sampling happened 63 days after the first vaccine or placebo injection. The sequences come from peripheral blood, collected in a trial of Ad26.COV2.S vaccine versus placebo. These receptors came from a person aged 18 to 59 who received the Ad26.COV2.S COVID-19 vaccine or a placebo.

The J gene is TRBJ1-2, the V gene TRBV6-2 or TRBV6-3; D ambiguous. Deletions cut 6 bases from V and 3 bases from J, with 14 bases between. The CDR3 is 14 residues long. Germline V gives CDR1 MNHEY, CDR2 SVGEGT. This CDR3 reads CASSPGGGYYGYTF. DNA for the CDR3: TGTGCCAGCAGCCCCGGAGGAGGCTACTATGGCTACACCTTC.

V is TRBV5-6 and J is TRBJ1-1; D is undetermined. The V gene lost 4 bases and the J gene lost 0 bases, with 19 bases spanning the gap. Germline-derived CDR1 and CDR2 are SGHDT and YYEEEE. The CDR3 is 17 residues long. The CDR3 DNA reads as TGTGCCAGCAGCAAGAGACTCCCTAATGAGATGAACACTGAAGCTTTCTTT. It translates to CASSKRLPNEMNTEAFF. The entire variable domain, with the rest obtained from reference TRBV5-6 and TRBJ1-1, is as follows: DAGVTQSPTHLIKTRGQQVTLRCSPKSGHDTVSWYQQALGQGPQFIFQYYEEEERQRGNFPDRFSGHQFPNYSSELNVNALLLGDSALYLCASSKRLPNEMNTEAFFGQGTRLTVV.

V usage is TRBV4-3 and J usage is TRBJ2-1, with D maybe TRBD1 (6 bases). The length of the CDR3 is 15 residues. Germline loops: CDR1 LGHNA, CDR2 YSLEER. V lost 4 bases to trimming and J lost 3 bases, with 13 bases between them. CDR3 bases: TGCGCCAGCAGCCTCGACAGAGGGGGCTACAATGAGCAGTTCTTC. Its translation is CASSLDRGGYNEQFF.

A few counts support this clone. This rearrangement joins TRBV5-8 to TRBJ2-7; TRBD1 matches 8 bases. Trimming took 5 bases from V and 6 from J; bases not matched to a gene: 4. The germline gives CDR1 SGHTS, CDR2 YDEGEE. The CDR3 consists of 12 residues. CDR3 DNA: TGTGCCAGCAGGCAGGGGGCCGGCGAGCAGTACTTC. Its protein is CASRQGAGEQYF.

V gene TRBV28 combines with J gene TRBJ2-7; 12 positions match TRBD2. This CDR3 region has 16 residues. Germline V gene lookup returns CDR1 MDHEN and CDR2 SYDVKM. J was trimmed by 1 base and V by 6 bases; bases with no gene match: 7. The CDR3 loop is CASSRLTSGGSYEQYF. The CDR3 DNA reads TGTGCCAGCAGCCGGCTGACTAGCGGGGGTTCCTACGAGCAGTACTTC.

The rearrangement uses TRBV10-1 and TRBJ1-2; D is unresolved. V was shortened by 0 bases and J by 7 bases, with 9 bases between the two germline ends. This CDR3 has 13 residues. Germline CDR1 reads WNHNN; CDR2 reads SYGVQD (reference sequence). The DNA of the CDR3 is TGCGCCAGCAGTGAGTCGTCAGGAGCTGGCTACACCTTC. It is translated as CASSESSGAGYTF.

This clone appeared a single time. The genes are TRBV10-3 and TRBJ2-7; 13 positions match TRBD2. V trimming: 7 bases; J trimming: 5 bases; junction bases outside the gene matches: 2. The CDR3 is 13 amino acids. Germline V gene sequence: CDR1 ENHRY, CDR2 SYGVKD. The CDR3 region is CAITGLAGDEQYF. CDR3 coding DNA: TGTGCCATCACCGGACTAGCGGGAGACGAGCAGTACTTC.

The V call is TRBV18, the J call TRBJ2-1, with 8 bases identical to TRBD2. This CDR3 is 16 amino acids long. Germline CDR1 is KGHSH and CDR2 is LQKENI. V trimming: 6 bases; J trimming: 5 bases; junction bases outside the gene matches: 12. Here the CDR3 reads CASSPKLAVIHNEQFF. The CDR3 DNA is TGTGCCAGCTCTCCTAAACTAGCGGTCATCCACAATGAGCAGTTCTTC. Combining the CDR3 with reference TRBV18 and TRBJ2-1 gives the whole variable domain NAGVMQNPRHLVRRRGQEARLRCSPMKGHSHVYWYRQLPEEGLKFMVYLQKENIIDESGMPKERFSAEFPKEGPSILRIQQVVRGDSAAYFCASSPKLAVIHNEQFFGPGTRLTVL.

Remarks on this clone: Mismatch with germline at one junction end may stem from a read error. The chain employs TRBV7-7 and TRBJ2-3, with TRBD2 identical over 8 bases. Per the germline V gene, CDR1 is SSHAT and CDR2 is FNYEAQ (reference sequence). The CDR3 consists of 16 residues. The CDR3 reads CASSSSSAGGTDTQYF. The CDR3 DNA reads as TGTGCTAGCAGCTCATCTTCAGCGGGGGGCACAGATACGCAGTATTTT.

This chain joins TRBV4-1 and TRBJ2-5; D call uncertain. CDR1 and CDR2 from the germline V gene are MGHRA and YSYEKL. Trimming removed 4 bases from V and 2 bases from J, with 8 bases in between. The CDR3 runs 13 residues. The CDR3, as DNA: TGCGCCAGCAGCCTAAATTCACAAGAGACCCAGTACTTC. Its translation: CASSLNSQETQYF.